Below are 32 T cell receptor beta chains sequenced from a single sample in a study of T cell repertoires in cytomegalovirus infection. No antigens are known for them. TCRdb used MiXCR to reprocess the reads, holding one entry per CDR3 protein. The sample shows hundreds of thousands of distinct CDR3 sequences, about 42% of them seen only once. The sample in question was cultured PBMCs, obtained from culture after CMV antigen stimulation. Source of these receptors: a human donor in good health (CMV status not recorded). Some clones in this sample may be carry-over from other donors' samples.

This chain joins TRBV5-1 and TRBJ2-7; no clear D. CDR1 and CDR2 (germline): SGHRS, YFSETQ. The CDR3 has 14 amino acids. Trimming took 0 bases from V and 2 from J, leaving 9 bases between them. The CDR3 region is CASSLEFQAYEQYF. In nucleotides, the CDR3 is TGCGCCAGCAGCTTGGAATTTCAGGCCTACGAGCAGTACTTC.

This clonotype was picked up a small number of times. The gene calls are TRBV19 and TRBJ1-1; no clear D. The ends were cut back, 7 bases at V and 3 bases at J, with 12 bases in the middle. Germline loops: CDR1 LNHDA, CDR2 SQIVND (reference sequence). The CDR3 loop spans 13 amino acids. The CDR3 nucleotides are TGTGCCAGTAATTACAGATCGGACACTGAAGCTTTCTTT. Encoded protein: CASNYRSDTEAFF.

The gene calls are TRBV5-1 and TRBJ2-2; D remains unclear. This CDR3 is 14 amino acids long. Germline V gene sequence: CDR1 SGHRS, CDR2 YFSETQ. The ends were cut back, 3 bases at V and 7 bases at J, with 13 bases in the middle. CDR3 sequence reads: CASSSDGIVGELFF. The CDR3 DNA is TGCGCCAGCAGCTCAGACGGCATAGTCGGGGAGCTGTTTTTT. Combining the CDR3 with reference TRBV5-1 and TRBJ2-2 gives the whole variable domain KAGVTQTPRYLIKTRGQQVTLSCSPISGHRSVSWYQQTPGQGLQFLFEYFSETQRNKGNFPGRFSGRQFSNSRSEMNVSTLELGDSALYLCASSSDGIVGELFFGEGSRLTVL.

The genes are TRBV10-3 and TRBJ1-2, with 7 bases fitting TRBD1. Unmatched junction bases numbered 9, after V lost 8 bases and J lost 3 bases. This CDR3 is built from 14 residues. The germline V gene encodes CDR1 ENHRY and CDR2 SYGVKD. CDR3 region: CAIGQGVSDYGYTF. Written as DNA, the CDR3 is TGTGCCATCGGGCAGGGGGTATCGGACTATGGCTACACCTTC.

This chain links TRBV11-2 with TRBJ2-7, with 10 bases lining up with TRBD1. V shed 2 bases and J 3 bases; nucleotides not matched to a gene: 7. Per germline, CDR1 SGHAT and CDR2 FQNNGV. This CDR3 is built from 16 residues. The chain's CDR3 is CASSLSSGDRGYEQYF. For the CDR3, the DNA is TGTGCCAGCAGCTTATCTTCTGGGGACAGGGGCTACGAGCAGTACTTC.

This clonotype was counted a few times. In DNA, the CDR3 is TGTGCCAGCAGTTTCGAGGGGAGGTATGGCTACACCTTC. This translates into CASSFEGRYGYTF. The chain has TRBV12-3 or TRBV12-4 and TRBJ1-2; TRBD1 is a possible D gene (5 bases). Trimming cost V 3 bases and J 5 bases, with 10 bases left between them. This CDR3 has 13 amino acids.

The chain has TRBV20-1 and TRBJ2-5; D is unresolved. The ends were cut back, 3 bases at V and 2 bases at J, with 10 bases in the middle. Germline CDR1 reads DFQATT; CDR2 reads SNEGSKA (reference sequence). This CDR3 has 13 residues. CDR3 protein: CSASGQPQETQYF. As DNA, the CDR3 is TGCAGTGCTAGCGGGCAGCCTCAAGAGACCCAGTACTTC.

The chain has TRBV2 and TRBJ2-3; D may be TRBD2 (5 bases). Trimming stripped 7 bases from V and 3 bases from J, with 14 bases between. Germline CDR1 SNHLY, CDR2 FYNNEI. The CDR3 spans 14 residues. This chain's CDR3 is CASNLAGATDTQYF. Here the CDR3 DNA reads TGTGCCAGCAACTTGGCGGGCGCGACAGATACGCAGTATTTT.

This clonotype showed up many times. The chain links TRBV6-1 to TRBJ2-3; 7 positions match TRBD1. Germline V CDR1 and CDR2: MNHNS, SASEGT. This CDR3 spans 14 amino acids. V shed 5 bases, J shed 4 bases, and the junction held 6 bases outside the gene matches. Here the CDR3 reads CASSPRTGADTQYF. CDR3 bases: TGTGCCAGCAGTCCGCGGACAGGCGCAGATACGCAGTATTTT.

The rearrangement joins TRBV11-2 to TRBJ2-1; possible D gene TRBD1, 6 bases. The CDR3 has 15 amino acids. Germline V gene data show CDR1 as SGHAT and CDR2 as FQNNGV. The V end lost 5 bases, the J end lost 4 bases, and 15 bases lay between the germline ends. The CDR3: CASSQMGTPYNEQFF. CDR3 coding DNA: TGTGCCAGCAGCCAGATGGGGACACCTTACAATGAGCAGTTCTTC.

J is TRBJ1-2 and V is TRBV12-3 or TRBV12-4; 7 nucleotides line up with TRBD1. V trimming: 6 bases; J trimming: 5 bases; junction bases outside the gene matches: 9. This CDR3 contains 14 residues. The CDR3 DNA reads TGTGCCAGCAGAGCGACAGGGACTCGGTATGGCTACACCTTC. This encodes CASRATGTRYGYTF.

The CDR3 bases are TGTGCCAGCAGTTACGGACGCATGTACGGGGCTTTCTTT. Translating it yields CASSYGRMYGAFF. The chain carries TRBV6-1 and TRBJ1-1; D gene uncertain. V was cut by 5 bases and J by 11 bases, with 18 bases left in between. Germline V CDR1 and CDR2: MNHNS, SASEGT. The CDR3 runs 13 residues.

The CDR3 DNA reads as TGTGCCATCCAGACAGAAAATCAGCCCCAGCATTTT. Translated: CAIQTENQPQHF. This rearrangement joins TRBV10-3 to TRBJ1-5; TRBD1 is a possible D gene (5 bases). The germline V gene encodes CDR1 ENHRY and CDR2 SYGVKD. The V and J ends lost 8 bases and 4 bases respectively, with 9 bases between them. CDR3 length equals 12 residues.

In its sample, this clonotype was seen a few times. The chain is built from TRBV7-2 and TRBJ2-4; TRBD2 agrees at 7 bases. CDR1 is SGHTA, CDR2 FQGNSA, per germline. The CDR3 is 15 amino acids. J lost 6 bases, V lost 2 bases, and 7 bases had no gene match. CDR3 protein: CASSLRGGGSNIQYF. The CDR3 nucleotides are TGTGCCAGCAGCTTAAGGGGCGGGGGATCAAACATTCAGTACTTC.

This clonotype has just one count. One end of the junction is discordant with germline, which a read error may explain. The V call is TRBV12-5, the J call TRBJ2-1, with 11 bases matching TRBD2. CDR3 length: 14 amino acids. CDR1 is LGHNT and CDR2 is FRNRAP in the germline V gene. The CDR3 region has the DNA TGTGCTAGTGGTTTCAGACTAGCGGGAAATGAGAAGTTCTTC. It translates to CASGFRLAGNEKFF.

The genes are TRBV12-3 or TRBV12-4 and TRBJ2-7, with TRBD1 as a possible D gene (6 bases). The germline V and J ends were trimmed by 3 bases and 3 bases, with 9 bases remaining between them. The CDR3 contains 13 residues. For the CDR3, the DNA is TGTGCCAGCAGTTTCGGACAGTTCTACGAGCAGTACTTC. Protein sequence: CASSFGQFYEQYF.

The genes are TRBV6-2 or TRBV6-3 and TRBJ2-1, with TRBD2 matching 7 bases. This CDR3 is 14 amino acids long. J lost 12 bases, V lost 7 bases, and 15 bases had no gene match. Germline V gene lookup returns CDR1 MNHEY and CDR2 SVGEGT. CDR3: CASTRGVSGDVQFF. The DNA of the CDR3 is TGTGCCAGCACCCGGGGGGTCAGCGGCGACGTGCAGTTCTTC.

In the case of this clonotype: Lacking the conserved final phenylalanine or tryptophan, this CDR3 likely reflects a read error. The chain is built from TRBV7-2 and TRBJ2-5, with 8 bases identical to TRBD1. The CDR3 extends over 13 amino acids. V trimming: 3 bases; J trimming: 6 bases; junction bases outside the gene matches: 3. CDR1 and CDR2 from the germline V gene are SGHTA and FQGNSA. For the CDR3, the DNA is TGTGCCAGCAGCTTCAGGACAGGGCAGACCCAGTACTGC. Its protein product is CASSFRTGQTQYC.

This sequence joins TRBV19 and TRBJ1-2; TRBD1 agrees at 9 bases. The V and J ends lost 7 bases and 7 bases, in that order; junction bases with no gene match: 10. This CDR3 region has 14 residues. Germline CDR1 LNHDA, CDR2 SQIVND (reference sequence). The chain's CDR3 is CASISRDRVGGYTF. In nucleotides, the CDR3 is TGTGCCAGTATCTCCCGGGACAGGGTTGGTGGCTACACCTTC.

This chain joins TRBV27 and TRBJ2-2, with D uncertain. This CDR3 has 16 residues. Trimming took 3 bases from V and 0 from J, leaving 11 bases between them. Per germline, CDR1 MNHEY and CDR2 SMNVEV (reference sequence). CDR3 in amino acids: CASSFWNPANTGELFF. Here the CDR3 DNA reads TGTGCCAGCAGTTTTTGGAACCCAGCGAACACCGGGGAGCTGTTTTTT.

The chain employs TRBV2 and TRBJ1-6; weak D call: TRBD1 (6 bases). There are 14 residues in the CDR3. CDR1 and CDR2 from the germline V gene are SNHLY and FYNNEI. Trimming stripped 8 bases from V and 7 bases from J, with 15 bases between. Here the CDR3 reads CASRKDRNNSPLHF. The CDR3 region has the DNA TGTGCCAGCCGGAAGGACAGAAACAATTCACCCCTCCACTTT.

The genes are TRBV27 and TRBJ1-6; D gene uncertain. V lost 6 bases and J 0 bases, leaving 12 bases between the germline ends. CDR3 length: 16 amino acids. Germline-derived CDR1 and CDR2 are MNHEY and SMNVEV (reference sequence). Here the CDR3 reads CASRESWDSYNSPLHF. The CDR3 DNA reads as TGTGCCAGCAGGGAATCTTGGGACTCCTATAATTCACCCCTCCACTTT.

The V and J genes are TRBV20-1 and TRBJ1-5; TRBD1 aligns across 8 bases. CDR3 size: 16 residues. Germline CDR1 and CDR2: DFQATT and SNEGSKA (reference sequence). The J segment lost 4 bases and the V segment lost 0 bases, leaving 8 bases of the junction unmatched. The DNA of the CDR3 is TGCAGTGCTAGAGACCCCTCGGACAGGGAGAATCAGCCCCAGCATTTT. Translating gives CSARDPSDRENQPQHF.

The rearrangement links TRBV20-1 to TRBJ1-5; D unresolved. From germline, CDR1 is DFQATT and CDR2 SNEGSKA (reference sequence). The CDR3 runs 13 residues. V lost 4 bases and J 3 bases, leaving 10 bases between the germline ends. CDR3 bases: TGCAGTGCTATCGACACCCCCAATCAGCCCCAGCATTTT. Protein: CSAIDTPNQPQHF.

The chain recombines TRBV27 with TRBJ1-5, with D maybe TRBD1 (5 bases). Germline assignment: CDR1 MNHEY and CDR2 SMNVEV (reference sequence). This CDR3 has 14 amino acids. V was clipped by 6 bases and J by 4 bases, with 13 bases between them. The CDR3 loop is CASSPLGVNQPQHF. CDR3 DNA sequence: TGTGCCAGCAGCCCCCTGGGGGTAAATCAGCCCCAGCATTTT.

V is TRBV5-1 and J is TRBJ2-3; TRBD1 agrees at 7 bases. The V and J ends lost 4 bases and 3 bases, in that order; junction bases with no gene match: 8. The CDR3 is made up of 15 amino acids. The germline gives CDR1 SGHRS, CDR2 YFSETQ. The CDR3 spells CASSNGPGGTDTQYF. In nucleotides, the CDR3 is TGCGCCAGCAGCAACGGACCAGGGGGTACAGATACGCAGTATTTT.

This clonotype has more than one count but fewer than ten. This chain joins TRBV6-5 and TRBJ1-1; no clear D. Germline V gene lookup returns CDR1 MNHEY and CDR2 SVGAGI. This CDR3 comprises 12 residues. Trimming pared 4 bases from V and 6 bases from J, leaving 9 bases between. The CDR3 reads CASSSGGSEAFF. The CDR3, as DNA: TGTGCCAGCAGTTCGGGCGGGTCTGAAGCTTTCTTT.

This clonotype came up a few times. The genes are TRBV7-9 and TRBJ2-7; D possibly corresponds to TRBD1 (6 bases). From germline, CDR1 is SEHNR and CDR2 FQNEAQ (reference sequence). Between the trimmed V and J ends, which lost 2 bases and 5 bases, there was a span of 16 bases. CDR3 size: 15 residues. The CDR3 sequence is CASSLLTGPMNEQYF. The CDR3 bases are TGTGCCAGCAGCTTATTAACAGGGCCAATGAACGAGCAGTACTTC.

This chain uses TRBV9 with TRBJ2-3; perhaps TRBD1 as D (5 bases). Trimming cost V 2 bases and J 8 bases, with 21 bases left between them. In germline, CDR1 is SGDLS, CDR2 YYNGEE. CDR3 size: 16 residues. The CDR3 region is CASSVGGRGATRTQYF. The CDR3 DNA reads TGTGCCAGCAGCGTGGGTGGTAGGGGCGCAACCCGTACGCAGTATTTT.

This rearrangement joins TRBV5-6 to TRBJ1-2; tentative D call: TRBD1 (5 bases). This CDR3 contains 14 residues. The V end lost 2 bases, the J end lost 5 bases, and 13 bases lay between the germline ends. Germline CDR1 SGHDT, CDR2 YYEEEE. In nucleotides, the CDR3 is TGTGCCAGCAGCTTCGCGAACAGGAGGTATGGCTACACCTTC. It specifies CASSFANRRYGYTF. Drawing the rest from reference TRBV5-6 and TRBJ1-2, the complete variable domain is DAGVTQSPTHLIKTRGQQVTLRCSPKSGHDTVSWYQQALGQGPQFIFQYYEEEERQRGNFPDRFSGHQFPNYSSELNVNALLLGDSALYLCASSFANRRYGYTFGSGTRLTVV.

V usage is TRBV12-3 or TRBV12-4 and J usage is TRBJ2-6; D is ambiguous. The V end was cut by 5 bases, the J end by 0 bases, with 17 bases between. This CDR3 contains 18 residues. The CDR3 spells CASSMGSGVLSGANVLTF. For the CDR3, the DNA is TGTGCCAGCAGTATGGGAAGTGGCGTCCTCTCTGGGGCCAACGTCCTGACTTTC.

The chain combines TRBV9 with TRBJ2-2; TRBD1 is a possible D gene (5 bases). Between the trimmed V and J ends, which lost 0 bases and 1 base, there was a span of 10 bases. CDR1 and CDR2 (germline): SGDLS, YYNGEE. The length of the CDR3 is 16 residues. The CDR3 here is CASSVGWGLNTGELFF. CDR3 nucleotides: TGTGCCAGCAGCGTAGGATGGGGCCTGAACACCGGGGAGCTGTTTTTT.